Listed below are T cell receptor beta chains from one sample, sequenced in a study of read filtering for tumor transcriptome and immune sequencing. TCRdb reprocessed the reads with MiXCR, giving one entry per CDR3 protein. The repertoire holds about 90,000 distinct CDR3 sequences, with over 9% as singletons. The specimen was a population of CD138-negative cells sorted from bone marrow. These receptors were obtained from a donor aged 40 or older with multiple myeloma. Both conserved end residues are part of each CDR3. Size tells how often a clone was seen (once, few, many) or the class of an expanded clone, and some rows leave it out.

J	size	V	CDR3
TRBJ1-5	few	TRBV20-1	CSASWTEGNQPQHF
TRBJ2-1	NA	TRBV29-1	CSVGGESYNEQFF
TRBJ2-7	many	TRBV7-9	CASSPRTDTYEQYF
TRBJ2-2	many	TRBV7-3	CASSLGFNTGELFF
TRBJ2-2	many	TRBV19	CASSTPSGGLTGELFF
TRBJ1-5	NA	TRBV29-1	CSAVGTDLNQPQHF
TRBJ2-5	many	TRBV6-1	CASRGVERKGKETQYF
TRBJ1-1	many	TRBV7-9	CASSPRGSEAFF
TRBJ2-7	many	TRBV10-3	CAISDNLRGPYEQYF
TRBJ2-1	NA	TRBV19	CASSLAGTSGRHEQFF
TRBJ1-5	many	TRBV20-1	CSAPGAGSQHF
TRBJ1-1	many	TRBV5-1	CASSLAELMNTEAFF
TRBJ2-3	many	TRBV20-1	CSASTGEEDTDTQYF
TRBJ2-5	NA	TRBV28	CASSFRLAGGRGTQYF
TRBJ1-1	NA	TRBV7-9	CASSFAMRASGTEAFF
TRBJ2-1	NA	TRBV7-2	CASSLTASNNEQFF
TRBJ2-3	many	TRBV29-1	CSVGGTSGVTDTQYF
TRBJ2-1	many	TRBV14	CASRPTSGRYNEQFF
TRBJ2-2	NA	TRBV20-1	CSASSSGSITGELFF
TRBJ2-3	many	TRBV12-3/TRBV12-4	CASRVGRGQDTQYF
TRBJ1-5	many	TRBV20-1	CSARSQFNQPQHF
TRBJ2-5	many	TRBV21-1	CASIIAGEIQETQYF
TRBJ2-3	many	TRBV6-2/TRBV6-3	CASSAPGRATTDTQYF
TRBJ2-3	many	TRBV29-1	CSVERSGLPTDTQYF
TRBJ1-1	many	TRBV20-1	CSARDSHEGMNTEAFF
TRBJ2-2	many	TRBV28	CASRGTGTFAGELFF
TRBJ2-1	many	TRBV5-1	CASSSGLAGGPEQFF
TRBJ2-3	NA	TRBV24-1	CATSEPGRTDTQYF
TRBJ2-1	many	TRBV9	CASSVGYGGRADEQFF
TRBJ1-5	many	TRBV12-5	CASVGTGSQPQHF
TRBJ2-1	NA	TRBV11-2	CASSPGQASSYNEQFF
TRBJ2-1	many	TRBV20-1	CSASLQGGNEQFF
TRBJ2-7	few	TRBV3-1	CASSQEGADEQYF
TRBJ2-1	many	TRBV11-2	CASSLASLAVQQFF